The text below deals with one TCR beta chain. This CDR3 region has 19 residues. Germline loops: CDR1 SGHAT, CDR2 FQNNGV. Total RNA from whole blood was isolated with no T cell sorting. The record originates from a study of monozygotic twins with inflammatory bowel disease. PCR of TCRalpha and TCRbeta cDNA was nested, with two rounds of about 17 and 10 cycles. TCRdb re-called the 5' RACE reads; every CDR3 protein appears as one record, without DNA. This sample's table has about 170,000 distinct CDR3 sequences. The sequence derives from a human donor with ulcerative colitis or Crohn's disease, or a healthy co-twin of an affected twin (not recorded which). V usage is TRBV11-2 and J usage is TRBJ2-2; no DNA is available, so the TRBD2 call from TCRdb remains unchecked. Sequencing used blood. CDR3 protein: CASSFRGLAGGLNTGELFF.